Each of the 8 T cell receptor beta chains below was sequenced from the same sample in a study of siplizumab effects on memory and regulatory T cells. Repertoires were generated with immunoSEQ multiplex PCR, while TCRdb's copy carries only in-frame clones and drops some. The data contain over 80,000 clones, about 93% of them singletons. Sequencing used non-Treg CD4+ T cells sorted from blood. The receptor set was obtained from a human donor in good health.

The J gene is TRBJ1-4, the V gene TRBV18, with D unresolved. Trimming removed 9 bases from V and 4 bases from J, with 15 bases in between. CDR1 is KGHSH, CDR2 LQKENI, per germline. The CDR3 sequence is 14 residues long. The CDR3 DNA reads as TGTGCCAGTACAAGCGCTGGCATTAATGAAAAACTGTTTTTT. It specifies CASTSAGINEKLFF.

CDR3 sequence: CASSLAGRAETQYF. As DNA, the CDR3 is TGTGCCAGCAGCTTGGCGGGCCGTGCAGAGACCCAGTACTTC. The chain uses TRBV5-4 and TRBJ2-5; D is unclear. V dropped 0 bases and J dropped 4 bases, with 10 bases sitting between them. This CDR3 has 14 amino acids. CDR1 and CDR2 (germline): SGHNT, YYREEE (reference sequence).

CDR3 protein: CASSEVSWQVPQHF. For the CDR3, the DNA is TGTGCCAGCAGTGAAGTTTCATGGCAGGTGCCCCAGCATTTT. This chain links TRBV6-1 with TRBJ1-5; D is ambiguous. This CDR3 has 14 residues. The germline CDR1 and CDR2 sequences are MNHNS and SASEGT. V lost 1 base, J lost 9 bases, and 13 bases lay in between.

This chain connects TRBV27 to TRBJ2-7, with D perhaps matching TRBD2 (5 bases). Germline lookup yields CDR1 MNHEY and CDR2 SMNVEV (reference sequence). This CDR3 is built from 13 residues. Between the trimmed V and J ends, which lost 4 bases and 6 bases, there was a span of 13 bases. The CDR3, as DNA: TGTGCCAGCAGTTCAGACTACCTCTCCGAGCAGTACTTC. Translation: CASSSDYLSEQYF.

J is TRBJ2-2 and V is TRBV4-2; 9 nucleotides line up with TRBD2. V trimming: 4 bases; J trimming: 3 bases; junction bases outside the gene matches: 12. The germline gives CDR1 LGHNA, CDR2 YNFKEQ. The CDR3 has 18 amino acids. This CDR3 is CASSPLSAGGLDTGELFF. CDR3 DNA: TGTGCCAGCAGCCCCCTCAGCGCGGGAGGGCTCGACACCGGGGAGCTGTTTTTT.

The chain uses TRBV19 and TRBJ2-5, with 7 bases fitting TRBD1. Germline V lookup: CDR1 LNHDA, CDR2 SQIVND (reference sequence). The CDR3 totals 16 residues. V shed 1 base and J 2 bases; nucleotides not matched to a gene: 7. The CDR3 sequence is CASSIAAGQVQETQYF. CDR3 nucleotide sequence: TGTGCCAGTAGTATAGCTGCCGGACAGGTACAAGAGACCCAGTACTTC. Full variable domain (rest looked up from reference TRBV19 and TRBJ2-5): DGGITQSPKYLFRKEGQNVTLSCEQNLNHDAMYWYRQDPGQGLRLIYYSQIVNDFQKGDIAEGYSVSREKKESFPLTVTSAQKNPTAFYLCASSIAAGQVQETQYFGPGTRLLVL.

The rearrangement links TRBV9 to TRBJ2-7; 7 nucleotides match TRBD1. With 3 bases clipped from V and 2 bases from J, the junction kept 11 bases outside the gene matches. Germline assignment: CDR1 SGDLS and CDR2 YYNGEE. This CDR3 is 16 amino acids long. CDR3 sequence (DNA): TGTGCCAGCAGCGCCAACAGGGGACGGGAAACCTACGAGCAGTACTTC. Its protein is CASSANRGRETYEQYF.

The chain couples TRBV19 to TRBJ2-5; 12 positions match TRBD2. The V gene's germline CDR1 is LNHDA and CDR2 SQIVND (reference sequence). The J segment lost 4 bases and the V segment lost 3 bases, leaving 3 bases of the junction unmatched. There are 15 residues in the CDR3. For the CDR3, the DNA is TGTGCCAGTAGTATTGGACTAGCGGGACGAGAGACCCAGTACTTC. Amino acid sequence: CASSIGLAGRETQYF.